The 32 T cell receptor beta chains listed next were all sequenced from one sample in a study of cytomegalovirus exposure and HLA in healthy donors. A multiplex PCR was run with 60 Vbeta primers and 13 Jbeta primers. Profiling relied on immunoSEQ multiplex PCR, and the TCRdb table lists in-frame clones only, not all of them. This table has 170,000 or so clones, about 80% appearing once. The sample taken for sequencing was PBMCs. The receptors come from a man aged 18-30 years in good health and CMV-seronegative.

The genes are TRBV5-4 and TRBJ2-3; D is perhaps TRBD1 (5 bases). The germline V gene encodes CDR1 SGHNT and CDR2 YYREEE (reference sequence). The CDR3 contains 16 residues. V lost 4 bases, J lost 0 bases, and 15 bases lay in between. CDR3 loop: CASSPEQARSTDTQYF. CDR3 bases: TGTGCCAGCAGCCCGGAACAGGCACGGAGCACAGATACGCAGTATTTT.

The chain recombines TRBV9 with TRBJ2-5, with no clear D. The V and J ends lost 0 bases and 0 bases respectively, with 9 bases between them. This CDR3 is 15 amino acids long. CDR1 and CDR2 (germline): SGDLS, YYNGEE. DNA of the CDR3: TGTGCCAGCAGCGTAGGGGTACAGTACCAAGAGACCCAGTACTTC. It yields the protein CASSVGVQYQETQYF.

CDR3 amino acids: CAWSVGRNEQFF. The CDR3 DNA follows: TGTGCCTGGAGTGTTGGGAGGAATGAGCAGTTCTTC. The chain carries TRBV30 and TRBJ2-1, with a weak D call TRBD2 (6 bases). There are 12 residues in the CDR3. V lost 0 bases, J lost 7 bases, and 7 bases lay in between. CDR1 is GTSNPN, CDR2 SVGIG, per germline (reference sequence).

The chain has TRBV28 and TRBJ1-2, with 8 positions matching TRBD1. This CDR3 has 14 amino acids. The V segment lost 7 bases and the J segment 8 bases; nucleotides outside the gene matches: 12. Germline-derived CDR1 and CDR2 are MDHEN and SYDVKM. The CDR3 DNA is TGTGCCAGCACCGTTCCAGGGGGCGCCGGGGGCTACACCTTC. This sequence encodes CASTVPGGAGGYTF.

The genes are TRBV9 and TRBJ2-7, with no clear D. From germline, CDR1 is SGDLS and CDR2 YYNGEE. V lost 4 bases to trimming and J lost 3 bases, with 14 bases between them. CDR3 length equals 14 residues. As DNA, the CDR3 is TGTGCCAGCAGCATCCGGGTCAGCAGCTACGAGCAGTACTTC. It specifies CASSIRVSSYEQYF.

This clone showed up just a few times. This chain's CDR3 is CASSQDGDRGGSPLHF. CDR3 sequence (DNA): TGCGCCAGCAGCCAAGATGGGGACAGAGGGGGGTCACCCCTCCACTTT. V gene TRBV4-3 combines with J gene TRBJ1-6, with TRBD1 matching 7 bases. The CDR3 covers 16 residues. Germline trimming cut 0 bases from V and 10 bases from J; bases unmatched to any gene: 9. Germline values: CDR1 LGHNA, CDR2 YSLEER.

This rearrangement joins TRBV5-4 to TRBJ2-3; 8 bases fit TRBD2. Germline V CDR1 and CDR2: SGHNT, YYREEE (reference sequence). Trimming removed 3 bases from V and 2 bases from J; junction bases left unmatched: 5. The CDR3 is 15 amino acids. The CDR3: CASSSRGGSTDTQYF. For the CDR3, the DNA is TGTGCCAGCAGCTCCCGGGGGGGATCCACAGATACGCAGTATTTT.

The chain couples TRBV6-1 to TRBJ2-3; weak D call: TRBD2 (5 bases). From germline, CDR1 is MNHNS and CDR2 SASEGT. V shed 2 bases and J shed 0 bases, with 15 bases lying between them. There are 17 residues in the CDR3. CDR3 sequence: CASSELSSGVSTDTQYF. CDR3 bases: TGTGCCAGCAGTGAACTCTCGTCCGGGGTGAGCACAGATACGCAGTATTTT.

V and J are TRBV4-1 and TRBJ1-1; D is ambiguous. V was cut by 2 bases and J by 1 base, with 5 bases left in between. CDR3 length equals 13 residues. CDR1 and CDR2 (germline): MGHRA, YSYEKL. The CDR3 reads CASSQTRNTEAFF. In nucleotides, the CDR3 is TGCGCCAGCAGCCAAACACGGAACACTGAAGCTTTCTTT.

The rearrangement uses TRBV5-1 and TRBJ2-3, with D possibly matching TRBD2 (6 bases). The CDR3 runs 14 residues. Germline V CDR1 and CDR2: SGHRS, YFSETQ. Trimming pared 2 bases from V and 2 bases from J, leaving 9 bases between. The CDR3 sequence: CASSFSGYTDTQYF. CDR3 bases: TGCGCCAGCAGCTTTAGCGGCTACACAGATACGCAGTATTTT.

The chain recombines TRBV5-1 with TRBJ2-5; TRBD2 agrees at 7 bases. The CDR3 has 15 residues. Looked up from germline, CDR1 is SGHRS and CDR2 is YFSETQ. V shed 0 bases, J shed 2 bases, and the junction held 4 bases outside the gene matches. The CDR3 region has the DNA TGCGCCAGCAGCTTGGCCGGGGGGTTGCAAGAGACCCAGTACTTC. It encodes CASSLAGGLQETQYF.

The J gene is TRBJ2-3, the V gene TRBV7-6; weak D call: TRBD2 (6 bases). This CDR3 contains 15 residues. The V gene lost 4 bases and the J gene lost 5 bases, with 16 bases spanning the gap. Germline CDR1 is SGHVS and CDR2 is FNYEAQ. The CDR3 sequence: CASSSGTFPQDTQYF. CDR3 nucleotide sequence: TGTGCCAGCAGCTCAGGGACTTTTCCCCAAGATACGCAGTATTTT.

The rearrangement uses TRBV11-2 and TRBJ1-2; weak D call: TRBD1 (5 bases). Trimming removed 8 bases at V and 8 bases at J, with 18 bases between. CDR1 and CDR2 from the germline V gene are SGHAT and FQNNGV. The CDR3 loop spans 13 amino acids. The CDR3 DNA reads as TGTGCCAGCTCCCTCAGGGCGGCAGGAGGCTACACCTTC. It yields the protein CASSLRAAGGYTF.

This sequence joins TRBV27 and TRBJ1-4; the match to TRBD1 covers 10 bases. Germline loops: CDR1 MNHEY, CDR2 SMNVEV (reference sequence). CDR3 length equals 15 residues. Trimming cost V 3 bases and J 5 bases; bases outside gene matches: 3. DNA for the CDR3: TGTGCCAGCAGTTTGGTGGGACAGGGGAATGAAAAACTGTTTTTT. Translated, it gives CASSLVGQGNEKLFF.

The chain is built from TRBV19 and TRBJ2-1; D is unclear. Germline V CDR1 and CDR2: LNHDA, SQIVND (reference sequence). The V gene lost 6 bases and the J gene lost 6 bases, with 18 bases spanning the gap. The CDR3 sequence is 15 residues long. CDR3 in amino acids: CASRALSLVGNEQFF. Here the CDR3 DNA reads TGTGCCAGTAGGGCACTCTCGCTAGTGGGCAATGAGCAGTTCTTC.

This sequence joins TRBV5-4 and TRBJ2-3, with 11 bases aligning to TRBD2. V gave up 4 bases and J gave up 4 bases; unmatched junction bases: 17. From germline, CDR1 is SGHNT and CDR2 YYREEE (reference sequence). This CDR3 comprises 19 residues. CDR3 nucleotide sequence: TGTGCCAGCAGCCCCAGCTTTTGGGTTAGCGGGAGGGGTGCAGATACGCAGTATTTT. Encoded protein: CASSPSFWVSGRGADTQYF.

The chain joins TRBV6-1 to TRBJ2-2; 9 bases are a match to TRBD1. The V gene's germline CDR1 is MNHNS and CDR2 SASEGT. The junction had 2 bases not matched to a gene; V was cut back by 1 base and J by 5 bases. The CDR3 runs to 15 residues. CDR3 sequence: CASSEGTGVTGELFF. The CDR3 region has the DNA TGTGCCAGCAGTGAAGGGACAGGGGTAACCGGGGAGCTGTTTTTT.

The chain has TRBV11-3 and TRBJ1-2; a weak D match, TRBD1 (6 bases). The CDR3 is 15 residues long. Between the trimmed V and J ends, which lost 3 bases and 2 bases, there was a span of 13 bases. Germline V gene sequence: CDR1 SGHNT, CDR2 YENEEA. The CDR3 nucleotides are TGTGCCAGCAGCTTTACAGGGCTACTGAACTATGGCTACACCTTC. Residues: CASSFTGLLNYGYTF.

Of note for this clone: At one boundary the junction diverges from the germline segment, which might be a read error. J is TRBJ2-7 and V is TRBV7-9; possibly TRBD1 for D (5 bases). Germline V gene lookup returns CDR1 SEHNR and CDR2 FQNEAQ (reference sequence). The CDR3 is made up of 14 amino acids. CDR3 nucleotide sequence: TGTTCCAGCAGCGATCCGACAGTCTCCTACGAGCAGTACTTC. This codes for CSSSDPTVSYEQYF. The full variable domain, rest sourced from reference TRBV7-9 and TRBJ2-7, is DTGVSQNPRHKITKRGQNVTFRCDPISEHNRLYWYRQTLGQGPEFLTYFQNEAQLEKSRLLSDRFSAERPKGSFSTLEIQRTEQGDSAMYLCSSSDPTVSYEQYFGPGTRLTVT.

This clone was detected only once. V and J are TRBV7-3 and TRBJ2-6; 8 nucleotides align to TRBD1. V lost 7 bases to trimming and J lost 1 base; unmatched junction nucleotides: 6. This CDR3 contains 16 residues. The germline V gene has CDR1 SGHTA and CDR2 FQGTGA. CDR3 protein: CASKGQGQSGANVLTF. The CDR3 nucleotides are TGTGCCAGCAAAGGACAGGGACAGTCTGGGGCCAACGTCCTGACTTTC. The full variable domain, in which reference TRBV7-3 and TRBJ2-6 provide the parts outside the CDR3, is GAGVSQTPSNKVTEKGKYVELRCDPISGHTALYWYRQSLGQGPEFLIYFQGTGAADDSGLPNDRFFAVRPEGSVSTLKIQRTERGDSAVYLCASKGQGQSGANVLTFGAGSRLTVL.

The gene calls are TRBV27 and TRBJ1-5; D ambiguous. Trimming shortened V by 4 bases and J by 0 bases, and 4 bases separated the two germline ends. Germline-derived CDR1 and CDR2 are MNHEY and SMNVEV (reference sequence). The CDR3 spans 13 residues. The CDR3 sequence is CASSYNSNQPQHF. The CDR3 bases are TGTGCCAGCAGTTACAATAGCAATCAGCCCCAGCATTTT.

This sequence joins TRBV29-1 and TRBJ2-2, with 9 bases aligning to TRBD1. Germline-derived CDR1 and CDR2 are SQVTM and ANQGSEA. Trimming removed 3 bases from V and 9 bases from J; junction bases left unmatched: 8. The CDR3 covers 14 residues. The CDR3 loop is CSVEGTGRTRELFF. The CDR3 DNA follows: TGCAGCGTTGAGGGGACAGGGAGGACCAGGGAGCTGTTTTTT.

This clone was recorded only once. The gene calls are TRBV7-9 and TRBJ2-3; 8 nucleotides match TRBD1. Germline V CDR1 and CDR2: SEHNR, FQNEAQ (reference sequence). V gave up 1 base and J gave up 4 bases; unmatched junction bases: 4. The CDR3 consists of 15 residues. DNA for the CDR3: TGTGCCAGCAGCTTAGGGGCAGGGGGCGCAGATACGCAGTATTTT. This sequence encodes CASSLGAGGADTQYF.

The chain uses TRBV9 and TRBJ2-2; D gene unclear. V gave up 7 bases and J gave up 6 bases, with 4 bases separating them. Looked up from germline, CDR1 is SGDLS and CDR2 is YYNGEE. This CDR3 is 10 amino acids long. For the CDR3, the DNA is TGTGCCAGCGGCCCCGGGGAGCTGTTTTTT. It translates to CASGPGELFF.

This sequence joins TRBV6-5 and TRBJ1-5; 10 positions match TRBD1. Germline CDR1 reads MNHEY; CDR2 reads SVGAGI. Germline trimming cut 4 bases from V and 9 bases from J; bases unmatched to any gene: 6. The CDR3 totals 14 residues. As DNA, the CDR3 is TGTGCCAGCAGTTCCGACAGGGGGCTTGGGCCCCAGCATTTT. The encoded protein is CASSSDRGLGPQHF.

The chain links TRBV7-9 to TRBJ1-4; D remains unclear. Germline V gene lookup returns CDR1 SEHNR and CDR2 FQNEAQ (reference sequence). With 1 base removed from V and 8 bases from J, the gap between germline ends came to 11 bases. The CDR3 totals 14 residues. The CDR3 region is CASSLEGVREKLFF. The CDR3 region has the DNA TGTGCCAGCAGCTTAGAGGGAGTACGGGAAAAACTGTTTTTT.

CDR3 loop: CASSILASSSYNEQFF. The DNA of the CDR3 is TGTGCCAGCAGCATACTAGCGTCGAGCTCCTACAATGAGCAGTTCTTC. The V call is TRBV11-3, the J call TRBJ2-1, with 7 bases identical to TRBD2. The CDR3 length is 16 residues. J gave up 0 bases and V 5 bases, and 7 bases lay outside the gene matches. In germline, CDR1 is SGHNT, CDR2 YENEEA.

This sequence joins TRBV27 and TRBJ2-1; 9 nucleotides align to TRBD2. The V and J ends lost 5 bases and 6 bases, in that order; junction bases with no gene match: 8. The CDR3 is 15 amino acids. Per germline, CDR1 MNHEY and CDR2 SMNVEV (reference sequence). CDR3 DNA: TGTGCCAGCAGTCCCGGCGGGAGGGCCGTCAATGAGCAGTTCTTC. Protein sequence: CASSPGGRAVNEQFF.

The chain carries TRBV25-1 and TRBJ1-2, with a tentative D call TRBD1 (6 bases). This CDR3 has 13 residues. The germline V and J ends were trimmed by 7 bases and 7 bases, with 16 bases remaining between them. Germline assignment: CDR1 MGHDK and CDR2 SYGVNS. CDR3 coding DNA: TGTGCCAGCAAGGTGGGGGCAGGCCTTGGCTACACCTTC. Protein: CASKVGAGLGYTF.

The genes are TRBV7-9 and TRBJ2-3, with D hard to call. Germline V gene data show CDR1 as SEHNR and CDR2 as FQNEAQ (reference sequence). This CDR3 region has 14 residues. V was shortened by 3 bases and J by 2 bases, with 9 bases between the two germline ends. The CDR3 sequence is CASSFGQYTDTQYF. CDR3 sequence (DNA): TGTGCCAGCAGCTTTGGGCAGTACACAGATACGCAGTATTTT.

There are a few counts of this clone. The chain carries TRBV6-5 and TRBJ1-3, with D possibly being TRBD1 (6 bases). CDR1 and CDR2 from the germline V gene are MNHEY and SVGAGI. The CDR3 consists of 14 residues. V lost 5 bases and J lost 5, with 13 bases in between. Here the CDR3 reads CASSRDTSRNTIYF. In DNA form, the CDR3 reads TGTGCCAGCAGTAGGGACACCTCCCGAAACACCATATATTTT.

The chain employs TRBV5-1 and TRBJ2-7; tentative D call: TRBD2 (6 bases). The CDR3 sequence is 16 residues long. V was pared by 0 bases and J by 3 bases, with 16 bases between. The germline CDR1 and CDR2 sequences are SGHRS and YFSETQ. The CDR3 DNA is TGCGCCAGCAGCTTGGATGATGTTTGGGGAGGCTACGAGCAGTACTTC. It yields the protein CASSLDDVWGGYEQYF.